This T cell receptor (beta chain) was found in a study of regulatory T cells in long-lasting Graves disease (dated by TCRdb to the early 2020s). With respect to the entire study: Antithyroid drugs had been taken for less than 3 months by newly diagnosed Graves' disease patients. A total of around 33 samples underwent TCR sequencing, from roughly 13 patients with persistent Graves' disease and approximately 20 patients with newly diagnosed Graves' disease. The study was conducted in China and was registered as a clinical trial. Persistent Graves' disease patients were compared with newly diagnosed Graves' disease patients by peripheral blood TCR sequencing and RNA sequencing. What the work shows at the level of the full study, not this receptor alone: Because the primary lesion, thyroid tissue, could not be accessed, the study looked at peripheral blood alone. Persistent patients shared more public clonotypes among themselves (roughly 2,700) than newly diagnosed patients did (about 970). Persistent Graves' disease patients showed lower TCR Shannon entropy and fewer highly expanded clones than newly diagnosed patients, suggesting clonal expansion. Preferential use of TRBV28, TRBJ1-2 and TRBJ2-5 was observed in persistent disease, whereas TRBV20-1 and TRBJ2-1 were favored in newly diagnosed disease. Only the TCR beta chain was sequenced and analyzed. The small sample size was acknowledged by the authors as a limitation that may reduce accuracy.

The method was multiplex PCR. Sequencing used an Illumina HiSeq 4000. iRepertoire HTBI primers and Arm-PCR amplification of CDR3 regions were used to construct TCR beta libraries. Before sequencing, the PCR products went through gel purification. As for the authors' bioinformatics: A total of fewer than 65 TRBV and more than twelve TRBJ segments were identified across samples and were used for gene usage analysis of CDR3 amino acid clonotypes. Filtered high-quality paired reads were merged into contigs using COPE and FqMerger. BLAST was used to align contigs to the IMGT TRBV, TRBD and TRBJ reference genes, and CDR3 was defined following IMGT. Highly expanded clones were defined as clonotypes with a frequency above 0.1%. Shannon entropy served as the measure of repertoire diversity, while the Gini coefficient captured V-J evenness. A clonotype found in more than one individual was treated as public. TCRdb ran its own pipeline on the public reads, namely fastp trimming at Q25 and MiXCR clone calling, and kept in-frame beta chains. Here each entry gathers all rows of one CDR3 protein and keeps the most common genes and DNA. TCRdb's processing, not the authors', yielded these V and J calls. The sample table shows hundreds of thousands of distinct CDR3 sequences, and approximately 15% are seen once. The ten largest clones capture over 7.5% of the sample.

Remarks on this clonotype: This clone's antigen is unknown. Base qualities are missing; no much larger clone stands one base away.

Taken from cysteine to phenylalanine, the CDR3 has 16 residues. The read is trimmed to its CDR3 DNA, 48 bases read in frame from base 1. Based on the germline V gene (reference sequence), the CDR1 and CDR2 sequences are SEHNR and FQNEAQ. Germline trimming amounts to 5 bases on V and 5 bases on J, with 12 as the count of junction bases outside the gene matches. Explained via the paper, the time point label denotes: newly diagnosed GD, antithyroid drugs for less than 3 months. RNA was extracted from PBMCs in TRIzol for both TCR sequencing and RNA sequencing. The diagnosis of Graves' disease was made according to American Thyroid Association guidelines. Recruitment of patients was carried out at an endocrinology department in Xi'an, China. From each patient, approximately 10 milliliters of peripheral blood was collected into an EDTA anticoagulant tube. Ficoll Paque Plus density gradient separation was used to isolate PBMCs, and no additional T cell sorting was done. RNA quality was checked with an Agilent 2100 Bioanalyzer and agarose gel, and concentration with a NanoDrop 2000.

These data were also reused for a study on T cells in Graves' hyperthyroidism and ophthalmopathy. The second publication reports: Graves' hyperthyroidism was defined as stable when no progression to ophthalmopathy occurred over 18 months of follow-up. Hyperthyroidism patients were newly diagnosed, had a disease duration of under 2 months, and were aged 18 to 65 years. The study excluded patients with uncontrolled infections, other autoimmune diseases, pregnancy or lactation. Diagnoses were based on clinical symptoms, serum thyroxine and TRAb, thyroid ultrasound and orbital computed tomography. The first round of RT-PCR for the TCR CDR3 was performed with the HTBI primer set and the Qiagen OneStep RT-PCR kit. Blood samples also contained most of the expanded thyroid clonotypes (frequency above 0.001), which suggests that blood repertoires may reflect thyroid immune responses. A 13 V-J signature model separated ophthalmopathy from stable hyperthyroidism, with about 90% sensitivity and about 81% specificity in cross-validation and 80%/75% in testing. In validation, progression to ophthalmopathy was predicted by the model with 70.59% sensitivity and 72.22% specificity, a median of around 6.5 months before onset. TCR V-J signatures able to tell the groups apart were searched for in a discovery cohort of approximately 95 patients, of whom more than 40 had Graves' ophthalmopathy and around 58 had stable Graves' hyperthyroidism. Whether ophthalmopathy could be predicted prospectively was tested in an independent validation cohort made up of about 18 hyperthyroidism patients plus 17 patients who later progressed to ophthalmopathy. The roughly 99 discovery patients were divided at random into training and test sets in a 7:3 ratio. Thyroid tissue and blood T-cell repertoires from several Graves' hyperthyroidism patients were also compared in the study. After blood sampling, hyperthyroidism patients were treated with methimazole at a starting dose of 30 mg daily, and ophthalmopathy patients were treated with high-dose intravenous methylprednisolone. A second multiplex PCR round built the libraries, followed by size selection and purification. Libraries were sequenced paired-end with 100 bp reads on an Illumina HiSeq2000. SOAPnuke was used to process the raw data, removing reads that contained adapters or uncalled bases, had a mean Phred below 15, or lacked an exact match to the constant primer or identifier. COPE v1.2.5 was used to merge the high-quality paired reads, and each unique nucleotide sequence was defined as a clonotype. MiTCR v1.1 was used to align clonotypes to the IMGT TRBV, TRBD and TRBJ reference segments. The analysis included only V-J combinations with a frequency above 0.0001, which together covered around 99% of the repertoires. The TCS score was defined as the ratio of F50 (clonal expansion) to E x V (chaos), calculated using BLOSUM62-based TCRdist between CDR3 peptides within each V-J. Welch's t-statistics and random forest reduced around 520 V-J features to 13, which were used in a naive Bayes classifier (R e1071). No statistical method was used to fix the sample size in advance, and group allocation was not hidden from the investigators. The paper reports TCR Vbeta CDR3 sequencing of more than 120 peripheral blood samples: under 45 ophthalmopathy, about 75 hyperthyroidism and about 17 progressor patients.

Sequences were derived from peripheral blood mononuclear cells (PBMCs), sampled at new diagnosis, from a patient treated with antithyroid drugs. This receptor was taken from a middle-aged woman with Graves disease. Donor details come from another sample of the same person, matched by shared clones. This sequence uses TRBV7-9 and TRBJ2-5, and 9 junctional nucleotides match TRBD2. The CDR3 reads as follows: CASSPPGGRASETQYF. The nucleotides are TGTGCCAGCAGCCCCCCAGGCGGGAGGGCCAGTGAGACCCAGTACTTC.